This entry lists 23 T cell receptor beta chains sequenced from one sample in a study of T cells in localized non-small cell lung cancer (dated by TCRdb to about 2020). The protocol used for the library was the immunoSEQ multiplex PCR assay. Held by TCRdb, this immuneACCESS table contains in-frame sequences only and omits some clones. Under half of the omission traces to an unresolved V gene where checked; the cause of the rest is unknown. The sample table shows about 39,000 clones, and around 75% are seen once. The ten largest account for approximately 30% of the sample. The source material was PBMCs, sampled before any cancer treatment. The receptors come from a woman aged 35-70 years with stage II squamous cell lung carcinoma.

This clone was seen a few times. The chain is built from TRBV2 and TRBJ1-2; D is perhaps TRBD1 (5 bases). CDR3 size: 13 residues. Trimming pared 3 bases from V and 8 bases from J, leaving 13 bases between. CDR1 SNHLY and CDR2 FYNNEI come from the germline V gene. CDR3: CASSDEGLGGYTF. In DNA, the CDR3 is TGTGCCAGCAGTGATGAGGGGCTAGGGGGCTACACCTTC.

This clone appeared a few times. The chain employs TRBV29-1 and TRBJ1-2, with a weak D call TRBD1 (6 bases). Germline V gene data show CDR1 as SQVTM and CDR2 as ANQGSEA. The CDR3 covers 12 residues. Trimming stripped 6 bases from V and 5 bases from J, with 13 bases between. The CDR3 bases are TGCAGCGTCGCCTGGGGGGCATATGGCTACACCTTC. The encoded protein is CSVAWGAYGYTF.

V is TRBV2 and J is TRBJ2-5, with TRBD1 identical over 8 bases. V dropped 6 bases and J dropped 4; count of bases not matched to a gene: 1. CDR3 length equals 12 residues. Germline V CDR1 and CDR2: SNHLY, FYNNEI. The CDR3 here is CASRDRGETQYF. For the CDR3, the DNA is TGTGCCAGCAGAGACAGGGGAGAGACCCAGTACTTC.

J is TRBJ2-5 and V is TRBV18, with TRBD1 as a possible D gene (7 bases). This CDR3 spans 15 amino acids. Looked up from germline, CDR1 is KGHSH and CDR2 is LQKENI. V shed 5 bases and J shed 1 base, with 14 bases lying between them. The CDR3 region is CASSAGQNFQETQYF. CDR3 sequence (DNA): TGTGCCAGCTCAGCGGGACAGAACTTCCAAGAGACCCAGTACTTC.

This clone came up a few times. J is TRBJ2-7 and V is TRBV6-1, with D unresolved. This CDR3 has 14 amino acids. Germline CDR1 and CDR2: MNHNS and SASEGT. Trimming removed 1 base from V and 3 bases from J, with 10 bases in between. The CDR3 protein is CASSEVWSGYEQYF. Here the CDR3 DNA reads TGTGCCAGCAGTGAAGTGTGGTCAGGCTACGAGCAGTACTTC.

This clone was recorded once. The V and J genes are TRBV19 and TRBJ2-5; 9 nucleotides align to TRBD1. V lost 10 bases and J lost 5; bases outside the gene matches: 5. Looked up from germline, CDR1 is LNHDA and CDR2 is SQIVND (reference sequence). The CDR3 covers 12 residues. The CDR3 DNA follows: TGTGCCACCCGACAGGGGGGTGAGACCCAGTACTTC. This sequence encodes CATRQGGETQYF.

The chain joins TRBV7-8 to TRBJ2-7; the D is unclear. Per germline, CDR1 SGHVS and CDR2 FQNEAQ. The CDR3 spans 13 residues. Trimming left V 1 base short and J 5 bases short, with 9 bases between. CDR3 sequence (DNA): TGTGCCAGCAGCTTAGGTGAAGGGAACGAGCAGTACTTC. This sequence encodes CASSLGEGNEQYF.

This rearrangement joins TRBV28 to TRBJ2-7; 8 nucleotides line up with TRBD2. Germline V gives CDR1 MDHEN, CDR2 SYDVKM. The CDR3 totals 15 residues. The V segment lost 5 bases and the J segment 0 bases; nucleotides outside the gene matches: 6. The CDR3 coding sequence is TGTGCCAGCAGTGCCTATAGCGGGAACTCCTACGAGCAGTACTTC. Translated, it gives CASSAYSGNSYEQYF.

This clone was detected only once. This rearrangement joins TRBV5-1 to TRBJ2-4; possibly TRBD2 for D (6 bases). Trimming left V 5 bases short and J 3 bases short, with 24 bases between. The V gene's germline CDR1 is SGHRS and CDR2 YFSETQ. This CDR3 is 18 amino acids long. In nucleotides, the CDR3 is TGCGCCAGCAGGCCGGGACTTTCTCTCTTGGGGGACAAAAACATTCAGTACTTC. Translated, it gives CASRPGLSLLGDKNIQYF.

This chain connects TRBV9 to TRBJ2-1, with D unresolved. There are 13 residues in the CDR3. Germline CDR1 reads SGDLS; CDR2 reads YYNGEE. Trimming pared 0 bases from V and 8 bases from J, leaving 9 bases between. The CDR3 reads CASSVDRWYEQFF. The CDR3, as DNA: TGTGCCAGCAGCGTAGATAGGTGGTATGAGCAGTTCTTC.

This clone was found a few times. The chain combines TRBV7-2 with TRBJ1-1, with D tentatively TRBD1 (5 bases). The ends were cut back, 4 bases at V and 2 bases at J, with 5 bases in the middle. The CDR3 covers 12 residues. Germline assignment: CDR1 SGHTA and CDR2 FQGNSA. In nucleotides, the CDR3 is TGTGCCAGCAGCTGGGACAACACTGAAGCTTTCTTT. Protein: CASSWDNTEAFF.

The genes are TRBV5-1 and TRBJ1-1; weak D call: TRBD1 (5 bases). Trimming pared 3 bases from V and 1 base from J, leaving 7 bases between. The germline V gene encodes CDR1 SGHRS and CDR2 YFSETQ. The CDR3 is 13 amino acids. Written as DNA, the CDR3 is TGCGCCAGCAGCTCTACAGGGAACACTGAAGCTTTCTTT. This encodes CASSSTGNTEAFF.

The DNA of the CDR3 is TGCGCCAGCAGCCCGGAGGAGGGGCGGACAGCTAGCACAGATACGCAGTATTTT. It yields the protein CASSPEEGRTASTDTQYF. V usage is TRBV5-1 and J usage is TRBJ2-3; D may correspond to TRBD1 or TRBD2 (6 bases each). Trimming stripped 4 bases from V and 0 bases from J, with 21 bases between. The CDR3 length is 18 residues. In germline, CDR1 is SGHRS, CDR2 YFSETQ.

V and J are TRBV28 and TRBJ1-2; 7 nucleotides agree with TRBD1. The CDR3 totals 14 residues. CDR1 is MDHEN, CDR2 SYDVKM, per germline. The junction had 5 bases not matched to a gene; V was cut back by 3 bases and J by 4 bases. CDR3: CASSFLQGVYGYTF. The CDR3 region has the DNA TGTGCCAGCAGTTTCTTGCAGGGGGTCTATGGCTACACCTTC.

The chain is built from TRBV7-6 and TRBJ1-6, with a weak D call TRBD1 (5 bases). The CDR3 totals 15 residues. Germline V CDR1 and CDR2: SGHVS, FNYEAQ. V dropped 3 bases and J dropped 10 bases, with 16 bases sitting between them. The DNA of the CDR3 is TGTGCCAGCAGCTTTTCCGGGGCGGGGGACTCACCCCTCCACTTT. Residues: CASSFSGAGDSPLHF.

The J gene is TRBJ1-3, the V gene TRBV6-1; D gene ambiguous. The germline V gene encodes CDR1 MNHNS and CDR2 SASEGT. V lost 2 bases, J lost 0 bases, and 8 bases lay in between. The CDR3 sequence is 15 residues long. CDR3 residues: CASSEQDLSGNTIYF. The CDR3, as DNA: TGTGCCAGCAGTGAACAGGATCTCTCTGGAAACACCATATATTTT.

The chain carries TRBV19 and TRBJ2-1, with D unresolved. This CDR3 region has 11 residues. Trimming pared 6 bases from V and 10 bases from J, leaving 10 bases between. Germline loops: CDR1 LNHDA, CDR2 SQIVND (reference sequence). The chain's CDR3 is CASSLRGEQFF. The CDR3, as DNA: TGTGCCAGTAGCTTACGAGGAGAGCAGTTCTTC.

CDR3 sequence reads: CASSLAGTWETQYF. CDR3 nucleotide sequence: TGTGCCAGCAGCTTAGCCGGGACTTGGGAGACCCAGTACTTC. The chain is built from TRBV5-4 and TRBJ2-5; TRBD2 is a possible D gene (6 bases). Per germline, CDR1 SGHNT and CDR2 YYREEE (reference sequence). The CDR3 covers 14 residues. V was trimmed by 2 bases and J by 5 bases, leaving 13 bases between them.

This rearrangement joins TRBV29-1 to TRBJ2-5; 7 nucleotides align to TRBD2. V dropped 0 bases and J dropped 4; count of bases not matched to a gene: 5. CDR3 length equals 14 residues. Germline V lookup: CDR1 SQVTM, CDR2 ANQGSEA. The CDR3 sequence is CSVEEGGLGETQYF. The CDR3 bases are TGCAGCGTTGAAGAGGGAGGGCTCGGAGAGACCCAGTACTTC.

The chain has TRBV18 and TRBJ1-3; 7 bases are a match to TRBD1. The J segment lost 4 bases and the V segment lost 3 bases, leaving 6 bases of the junction unmatched. CDR3 size: 15 residues. Germline CDR1 and CDR2: KGHSH and LQKENI. The CDR3 sequence: CASSPYGQAGNTIYF. CDR3 nucleotide sequence: TGTGCCAGCTCACCTTATGGACAGGCAGGAAACACCATATATTTT.

This chain connects TRBV18 to TRBJ2-1; TRBD1 matches at 9 bases. The germline gives CDR1 KGHSH, CDR2 LQKENI. The CDR3 consists of 17 residues. V lost 3 bases and J lost 2; bases outside the gene matches: 8. The CDR3 coding sequence is TGTGCCAGCTCACCTTCGGAGGGACAGGGCACCTACAATGAGCAGTTCTTC. Protein: CASSPSEGQGTYNEQFF.

This chain uses TRBV9 with TRBJ2-7; D tentatively reads TRBD1 or TRBD2 (5 bases each). Trimming cost V 0 bases and J 7 bases, with 14 bases left between them. Germline CDR1 SGDLS, CDR2 YYNGEE. The CDR3 is made up of 14 amino acids. CDR3 sequence: CASSVGGKPGEQYF. The CDR3 DNA reads as TGTGCCAGCAGCGTAGGGGGGAAGCCCGGGGAGCAGTACTTC.

This clone was seen only once. V usage is TRBV5-1 and J usage is TRBJ2-1, with 7 positions matching TRBD2. V shed 2 bases, J shed 4 bases, and the junction held 3 bases outside the gene matches. This CDR3 contains 14 residues. CDR1 is SGHRS, CDR2 YFSETQ, per germline. The CDR3 spells CASSFQRGYNEQFF. CDR3 bases: TGCGCCAGCAGCTTTCAGCGGGGTTACAATGAGCAGTTCTTC.